These T cell receptor beta chains were read from a single sample in a study of vaccination effects on CD4 cells after COVID-19. Which antigens these TCRs recognize remains unknown. Assay: immunoSEQ multiplex PCR; the TCRdb copy retains only in-frame clones and omits some. The table includes approximately 47,000 clones, about 70% detected once. Sequences were derived from CD4+ T cells from PBMCs cultured without peptide, sampled before COVID-19 vaccination. These receptors were taken from a human donor who had a prior SARS-CoV-2 infection. CDR3s include the opening cysteine and the closing phenylalanine or tryptophan. Each record gives: V gene, clone size, D gene, J gene, CDR3 length, CDR3 DNA, CDR3 protein. D genes are given only for firm matches. Clone size appears in some rows only: once, few, many, or a class for an expanded clone.

TRBV5-3	NA	NA	TRBJ2-3	15	TGTGCCAGAAACTCGGTTATCTCGCGCACAGATACGCAGTATTTT	CARNSVISRTDTQYF
TRBV7-6	NA	TRBD2	TRBJ2-5	16	TGTGCCAGCAGCCCTGGGACTAGCTCCCTGAAAGAGACCCAGTACTTC	CASSPGTSSLKETQYF
TRBV7-2	NA	NA	TRBJ2-3	13	TGTGCCAGCAGCTTGGCCCCCCGGGATACGCAGTATTTT	CASSLAPRDTQYF
TRBV6-1	NA	NA	TRBJ1-2	12	TGTGCCAGCAGTGACAGGAGCTATGGCTACACCTTC	CASSDRSYGYTF
TRBV5-1	few	NA	TRBJ1-3	14	TGCGCCAGCACCTCTGGGGGGTCAGGAAACACCATATATTTT	CASTSGGSGNTIYF
TRBV3-1/TRBV3-2	NA	TRBD1	TRBJ1-2	14	TGTGCCAGCAGCCTAGAGGGGGCTCTAGAAGGCTACACCTTC	CASSLEGALEGYTF
TRBV25-1	few	TRBD2	TRBJ2-5	16	TGTGCCAGCAGTGGGGGTTTAGCGGGGAACCAAGAGACCCAGTACTTC	CASSGGLAGNQETQYF
TRBV5-5	NA	NA	TRBJ2-7	17	TGTGCCAGCAGCTTGAGTTTGGGGGCAGGGTACTACTACGAGCAGTACTTC	CASSLSLGAGYYYEQYF
TRBV12-3/TRBV12-4	NA	NA	TRBJ1-6	13	TGTGCCAGCAGTTTGGTCACGAGGGGCCCCCTCCACTTT	CASSLVTRGPLHF
TRBV25-1	NA	NA	TRBJ2-2	16	TGTGCCAGCAGTGACAGCGGCCAGGGCTCGGTCGGGGAGCTGTTTTTT	CASSDSGQGSVGELFF
TRBV7-3	NA	NA	TRBJ2-1	13	TGTGCCAGCAGCTTATTGGGGTACAATGAGCAGTTCTTC	CASSLLGYNEQFF
TRBV11-3	NA	NA	TRBJ1-1	13	TGTGCCAGCAGCTTGGGTCAGGACACTGAAGCTTTCTTT	CASSLGQDTEAFF
TRBV7-2	NA	NA	TRBJ1-5	15	TGTGCCAGCAGCACGCAGACAGGATGGAATCAGCCCCAGCATTTT	CASSTQTGWNQPQHF
TRBV5-4	NA	NA	TRBJ1-1	15	TGTGCCAGCAGCTTCTTAGGGATCGGAAGCACTGAAGCTTTCTTT	CASSFLGIGSTEAFF
TRBV19	NA	NA	TRBJ1-5	14	TGTGCCAGTAGTATCGACCCTCGCGGTCAGCCCCAGCATTTT	CASSIDPRGQPQHF
TRBV4-1	NA	NA	TRBJ1-6	12	TGCGCCAGCAGCCAAGGGGGTTCACCCCTCCACTTT	CASSQGGSPLHF
TRBV7-9	NA	NA	TRBJ2-5	12	TGTGCCAGCGGACTGATTGAAGAGACCCAGTACTTC	CASGLIEETQYF
TRBV12-2	NA	NA	TRBJ2-4	15	TGTGCAAGTCGCCCCCGGACTAGTCTCCGGTACATTCAGTACTTC	CASRPRTSLRYIQYF